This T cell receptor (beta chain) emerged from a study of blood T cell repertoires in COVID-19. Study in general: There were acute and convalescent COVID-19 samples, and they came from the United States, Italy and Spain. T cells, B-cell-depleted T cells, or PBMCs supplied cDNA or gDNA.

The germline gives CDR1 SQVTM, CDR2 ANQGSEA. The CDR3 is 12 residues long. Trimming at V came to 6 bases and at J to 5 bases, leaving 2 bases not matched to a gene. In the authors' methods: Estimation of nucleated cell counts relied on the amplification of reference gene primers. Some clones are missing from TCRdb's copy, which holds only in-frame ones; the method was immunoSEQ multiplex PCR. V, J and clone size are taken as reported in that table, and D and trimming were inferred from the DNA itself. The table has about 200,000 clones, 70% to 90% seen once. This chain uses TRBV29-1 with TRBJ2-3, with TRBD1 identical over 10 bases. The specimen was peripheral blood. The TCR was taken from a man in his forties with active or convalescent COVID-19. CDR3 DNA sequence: TGCAGCGTCGGGACAGGGGAAGATACGCAGTATTTT. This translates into CSVGTGEDTQYF.